This T cell receptor beta chain is drawn from a study of cytomegalovirus exposure and HLA in healthy donors. Study-wide results and caveats: The investigators catalogued some 160 TCR beta chains as cytomegalovirus-associated. A later examination showed that TCR association rates differed by HLA locus, with DRB1 most and HLA-C fewest. Sequences of the TCR beta chain were said to predict the HLA-A and HLA-B alleles of most subjects accurately.

Points on this clone: The antigen is unknown.

This CDR3 contains 15 residues. The germline gives CDR1 SGHAT, CDR2 FQNNGV. V gave up 4 bases and J gave up 3 bases; unmatched junction bases: 7. These donors counted as nominally healthy when sampled, but unrecorded immune exposures were likely. 13 Jbeta primers and 60 Vbeta primers were used for the PCR. Sequencing used immunoSEQ multiplex PCR; TCRdb keeps in-frame clones, though not all of them. The listing records around 150,000 clones. The specimen sequenced was PBMCs. The rearrangement joins TRBV11-2 to TRBJ2-5, with TRBD1 matching over 8 bases. This receptor was taken from a woman in her sixties in good health and CMV-seronegative. CDR3: CASSSRGLLEETQYF. CDR3 coding DNA: TGTGCCAGCAGCTCCAGGGGGCTTTTGGAAGAGACCCAGTACTTC.